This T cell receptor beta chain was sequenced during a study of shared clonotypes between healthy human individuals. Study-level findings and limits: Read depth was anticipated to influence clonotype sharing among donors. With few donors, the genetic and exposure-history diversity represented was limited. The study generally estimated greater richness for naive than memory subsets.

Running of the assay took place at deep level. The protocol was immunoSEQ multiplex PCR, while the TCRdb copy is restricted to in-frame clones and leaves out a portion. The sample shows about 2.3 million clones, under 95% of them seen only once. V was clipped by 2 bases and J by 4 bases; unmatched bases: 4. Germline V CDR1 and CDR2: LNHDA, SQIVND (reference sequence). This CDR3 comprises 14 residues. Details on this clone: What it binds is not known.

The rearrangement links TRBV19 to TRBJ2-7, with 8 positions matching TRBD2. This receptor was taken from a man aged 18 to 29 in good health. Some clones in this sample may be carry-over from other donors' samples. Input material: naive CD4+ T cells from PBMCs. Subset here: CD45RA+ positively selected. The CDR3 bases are TGTGCCAGTAGTATATCGAGCGGGAGTTACGAGCAGTACTTC. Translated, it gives CASSISSGSYEQYF.